The 11 T cell receptor beta chains below all came from one sample that was sequenced in a study of regulatory and conventional T cells in RAG deficiency (dated by TCRdb to 2017 to 2019). Before genomic DNA extraction, conventional CD4+ T cells were purified from blood as CD25-low CD127-high cells. Receptor libraries were prepared by the immunoSEQ multiplex PCR assay. The table comes from immuneACCESS by way of TCRdb, which keeps in-frame sequences with V and J called. Part of the clones is missing from these tables; in studies checked, under half for an unresolved V gene and the rest for unknown reasons. Present in this sample are about 34,000 clones, about three quarters of which were seen just once. Roughly 3.5% of the sample rests with the top ten. This sample was also put to use in a study of regulatory T cells. Reported in the second study: For the multiplex PCR, 52 forward TRBV primers and 13 reverse TRBJ primers were used, and amplification bias was corrected with both assay-based and computational methods.

The specimen was CD4+ effector T cells sorted from blood. These TCRs come from a human donor in good health.

The J gene is TRBJ2-7, the V gene TRBV19; D is unresolved. V dropped 6 bases and J dropped 2 bases, with 5 bases sitting between them. Per germline, CDR1 LNHDA and CDR2 SQIVND (reference sequence). The CDR3 totals 11 residues. CDR3 sequence: CASRKTYEQYF. Written as DNA, the CDR3 is TGTGCCAGTAGGAAAACCTACGAGCAGTACTTC.

Regarding this clone: At the DNA level, this CDR3 is encoded by other sequences in the same sample as well. The rearrangement joins TRBV6-6 to TRBJ2-5; no clear D. Trimming stripped 5 bases from V and 1 base from J, with 2 bases between. This CDR3 region has 11 residues. Germline V lookup: CDR1 MNHNY, CDR2 SVGAGI (reference sequence). The CDR3 region has the DNA TGTGCCAGCAGTCCCCAAGAGACCCAGTACTTC. It is translated as CASSPQETQYF.

The chain is built from TRBV6-6 and TRBJ1-5; 8 nucleotides line up with TRBD1. Germline V lookup: CDR1 MNHNY, CDR2 SVGAGI (reference sequence). This CDR3 comprises 14 residues. Unmatched junction bases numbered 4, after V lost 6 bases and J lost 3 bases. The CDR3 protein is CASSWDRPNQPQHF. CDR3 nucleotide sequence: TGTGCCAGCAGCTGGGACAGGCCCAATCAGCCCCAGCATTTT.

This clone was observed a few times. The rearrangement uses TRBV14 and TRBJ1-6; 10 nucleotides agree with TRBD1. Trimming at V came to 4 bases and at J to 9 bases, leaving 3 bases not matched to a gene. Germline CDR1 reads SGHDN; CDR2 reads FVKESK. The CDR3 is 14 residues long. CDR3 sequence reads: CASSPWDRGSPLHF. In DNA form, the CDR3 reads TGTGCCAGCAGCCCTTGGGACAGGGGTTCACCCCTCCACTTT.

This rearrangement joins TRBV6-6 to TRBJ1-5; D is perhaps TRBD1 (5 bases). Trimming left V 2 bases short and J 7 bases short, with 6 bases between. The CDR3 spans 12 residues. Per germline, CDR1 MNHNY and CDR2 SVGAGI (reference sequence). The CDR3 region is CASSYGAQPQHF. CDR3 nucleotides: TGTGCCAGCAGTTACGGGGCCCAGCCCCAGCATTTT.

V is TRBV11-3 and J is TRBJ2-5; TRBD2 is a possible D gene (5 bases). Germline V gives CDR1 SGHNT, CDR2 YENEEA. The CDR3 covers 13 residues. Trimming shortened V by 5 bases and J by 5 bases, and 12 bases separated the two germline ends. Written as DNA, the CDR3 is TGTGCCAGCAGCACGGGGAGACGGGAGACCCAGTACTTC. This gives the protein CASSTGRRETQYF.

The rearrangement uses TRBV18 and TRBJ1-1, with TRBD1 matching over 7 bases. The V gene end was trimmed by 1 base and the J gene end by 3 bases; junction bases not matched to a gene: 8. The CDR3 is made up of 16 amino acids. The V gene's germline CDR1 is KGHSH and CDR2 LQKENI. In DNA form, the CDR3 reads TGTGCCAGCTCACCACTGCGTAGGGGGCTGGACACTGAAGCTTTCTTT. It is translated as CASSPLRRGLDTEAFF.

This rearrangement joins TRBV11-3 to TRBJ2-2; D is possibly TRBD1 or TRBD2 (5 bases each). The germline gives CDR1 SGHNT, CDR2 YENEEA. The CDR3 has 18 amino acids. The germline V and J ends were trimmed by 5 bases and 1 base, with 20 bases remaining between them. CDR3 bases: TGTGCCAGCAGCCTCGGTTTGAGGGGACGAGGGAACACCGGGGAGCTGTTTTTT. It codes for CASSLGLRGRGNTGELFF. The entire variable domain, with the rest obtained from reference TRBV11-3 and TRBJ2-2, is as follows: EAGVVQSPRYKIIEKKQPVAFWCNPISGHNTLYWYLQNLGQGPELLIRYENEEAVDDSQLPKDRFSAERLKGVDSTLKIQPAELGDSAVYLCASSLGLRGRGNTGELFFGEGSRLTVL.

V and J are TRBV6-1 and TRBJ1-6; D may be TRBD1 (6 bases). CDR1 is MNHNS and CDR2 is SASEGT in the germline V gene. Trimming removed 5 bases at V and 7 bases at J, with 15 bases between. The CDR3 runs to 15 residues. This CDR3 is CASSPRVGGNSPLHF. The CDR3 nucleotides are TGTGCCAGCAGTCCTAGGGTGGGGGGCAATTCACCCCTCCACTTT.

The chain recombines TRBV30 with TRBJ2-3; the match to TRBD2 covers 16 bases. V was clipped by 0 bases and J by 3 bases; unmatched bases: 9. This CDR3 comprises 19 residues. Per germline, CDR1 GTSNPN and CDR2 SVGIG (reference sequence). The CDR3 sequence: CAWSVGTSGGAWLTDTQYF. The CDR3 nucleotides read TGTGCCTGGAGTGTAGGGACTAGCGGGGGGGCCTGGCTGACAGATACGCAGTATTTT.

The rearrangement uses TRBV14 and TRBJ2-1; D possibly corresponds to TRBD1 (7 bases). V lost 8 bases and J lost 4, with 18 bases in between. The germline V gene has CDR1 SGHDN and CDR2 FVKESK. This CDR3 comprises 15 residues. The DNA of the CDR3 is TGTGCCAGCCAAATGGTCCAGGGGGGATACAATGAGCAGTTCTTC. It yields the protein CASQMVQGGYNEQFF.